This entry is about one T cell receptor (beta chain). The sample is drawn from a study of technical replicates of blood from several donors. Sequencing was performed with immunoSEQ multiplex PCR; in TCRdb, only in-frame clones are kept and a portion is missing. Of some 17,000 clones listed, around 87% were seen once; the top ten hold about 12%. The sequenced sample consisted of PBMCs. This receptor was taken from a human donor in good health.

The CDR3 is CASSVGGYQETQYF. CDR3 nucleotides: TGTGCCAGCAGCGTAGGAGGGTACCAAGAGACCCAGTACTTC. The chain links TRBV9 to TRBJ2-5, with D tentatively TRBD2 (5 bases). The CDR3 loop spans 14 amino acids. Per germline, CDR1 SGDLS and CDR2 YYNGEE. The V end was cut by 0 bases, the J end by 0 bases, with 6 bases between.